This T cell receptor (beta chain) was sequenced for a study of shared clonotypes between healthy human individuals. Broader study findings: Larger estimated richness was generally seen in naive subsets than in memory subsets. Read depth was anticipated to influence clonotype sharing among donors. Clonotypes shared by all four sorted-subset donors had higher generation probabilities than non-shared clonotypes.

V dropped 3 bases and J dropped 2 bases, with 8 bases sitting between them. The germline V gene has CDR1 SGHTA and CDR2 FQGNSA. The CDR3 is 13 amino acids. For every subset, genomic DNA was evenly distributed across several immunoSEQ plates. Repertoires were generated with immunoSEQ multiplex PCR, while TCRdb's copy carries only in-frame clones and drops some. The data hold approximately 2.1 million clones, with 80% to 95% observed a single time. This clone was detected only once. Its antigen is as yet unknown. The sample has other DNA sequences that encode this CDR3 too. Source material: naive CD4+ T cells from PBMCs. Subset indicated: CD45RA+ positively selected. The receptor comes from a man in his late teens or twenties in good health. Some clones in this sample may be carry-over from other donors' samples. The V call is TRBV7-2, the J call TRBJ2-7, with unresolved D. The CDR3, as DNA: TGTGCCAGCAGCTTGGGCAGAGCCTACGAGCAGTACTTC. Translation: CASSLGRAYEQYF.